This T cell receptor beta chain derives from a study of T cell responses to AZD1222 COVID-19 vaccine. Study context: It was second doses at about 4 or about 12 weeks that were pooled. Findings of the study overall: An increase in Spike-specific TCR breadth and depth was observed after two AZD1222 doses. Only 5 or 6 individuals given AZD1222 were seropositive at baseline. Across the whole spike, CD4 TCRs peaked at regions 160-218 and 743-854.

Method: immunoSEQ multiplex PCR; TCRdb's copy keeps in-frame clones and lacks some. The data show some 120,000 clones, 70% to 90% seen once. From germline, CDR1 is MNHEY and CDR2 SMNVEV (reference sequence). The CDR3 totals 15 residues. Trimming cost V 3 bases and J 4 bases, with 12 bases left between them. On this clone itself: Its cognate antigen is unknown.

This specimen consisted of peripheral blood, obtained on day 0 of AZD1222 vaccination. The source of this sequence is an adult in good health. This chain links TRBV27 with TRBJ2-2; weak D call: TRBD2 (5 bases). CDR3 in DNA: TGTGCCAGCAGTTTGATAGCGTTAGGCACCGGGGAGCTGTTTTTT. This sequence encodes CASSLIALGTGELFF.